This entry concerns a single T cell receptor beta chain. The sample comes from a study of blood T cell repertoires in COVID-19. Across the study: Nucleic acid was either cDNA or gDNA, and it came from T cells, B-cell-depleted T cells, or PBMCs.

Per germline, CDR1 SEHNR and CDR2 FQNEAQ (reference sequence). Deletions cut 4 bases from V and 7 bases from J, with 11 bases between. The CDR3 covers 13 residues. Clones were read by immunoSEQ multiplex PCR, and TCRdb kept only the in-frame ones, dropping some. The sample has under 350,000 clones; about 87% are singletons. The material sequenced was peripheral blood. This rearrangement joins TRBV7-9 to TRBJ2-1, with a possible D match to TRBD2 (5 bases). This clonotype originated in a man between 70 and 80 years old with acute or convalescent COVID-19. CDR3 residues: CASSSQPGNEQFF. As DNA, the CDR3 is TGTGCCAGCAGCTCACAGCCGGGGAATGAGCAGTTCTTC. The variable domain in full, completed from reference TRBV7-9 and TRBJ2-1, reads DTGVSQNPRHKITKRGQNVTFRCDPISEHNRLYWYRQTLGQGPEFLTYFQNEAQLEKSRLLSDRFSAERPKGSFSTLEIQRTEQGDSAMYLCASSSQPGNEQFFGPGTRLTVL.